The rows below give T cell receptor beta chains drawn from one sample of a study of blood T cell repertoires in COVID-19. Produced via immunoSEQ multiplex PCR; TCRdb's table is partial and in-frame only. This sample has approximately 330,000 clones; about 86% occur once, and the top ten carry roughly 4.2%. The sequenced sample consisted of PBMCs or T cells enriched from blood (not recorded which). The origin of the receptors is a woman aged 40 to 50 with acute COVID-19. The CDR3 runs from the conserved cysteine through the conserved F or W. A D gene is named only where the DNA matches it firmly. Where a row states a size, it is once, few, many or the class of an expanded clone; other rows omit it.

v_call,d_call,cdr3_length,j_call,clone_size,cdr3_aa,cdr3_nt
TRBV12-3/TRBV12-4,NA,13,TRBJ1-2,few,CASSLGSTGGYTF,TGTGCCAGCAGTTTAGGGAGTACTGGGGGCTACACCTTC
TRBV12-5,NA,15,TRBJ2-3,NA,CASGLVLASTDTQYF,TGTGCTAGTGGTTTGGTACTCGCTAGCACAGATACGCAGTATTTT
TRBV18,NA,12,TRBJ2-7,NA,CASSPTAYEQYF,TGTGCCAGCTCACCAACAGCCTACGAGCAGTACTTC
TRBV4-2,TRBD1,16,TRBJ1-2,NA,CASSQAPGQGVDGYTF,TGTGCCAGCAGCCAAGCCCCGGGACAGGGTGTTGATGGCTACACCTTC
TRBV14,NA,15,TRBJ2-7,NA,CASSQGGGETYEQYF,TGTGCCAGCAGCCAAGGGGGAGGTGAGACCTACGAGCAGTACTTC
TRBV19,TRBD1,14,TRBJ2-2,NA,CASAPGQFSGELFF,TGTGCCAGTGCTCCGGGACAGTTCTCCGGGGAGCTGTTTTTT
TRBV18,NA,15,TRBJ1-1,once,CASSWTAYMNTEAFF,TGTGCCAGCTCATGGACAGCCTACATGAACACTGAAGCTTTCTTT
TRBV15,TRBD1,15,TRBJ1-4,NA,CATSRKTTGSEKLFF,TGTGCCACCAGCAGAAAAACGACAGGGTCGGAAAAACTGTTTTTT
TRBV28,TRBD2,15,TRBJ2-2,few,CASSAGGGYTGELFF,TGTGCCAGCAGTGCGGGGGGTGGGTACACCGGGGAGCTGTTTTTT
TRBV2,NA,12,TRBJ1-2,few,CASSNTGSGYTF,TGTGCCAGCAGTAACACGGGGAGCGGCTACACCTTC
TRBV6-2/TRBV6-3,TRBD1,17,TRBJ2-3,NA,CASSYSWTGGITDTQYF,TGTGCCAGCAGTTACAGTTGGACAGGGGGAATCACAGATACGCAGTATTTT
TRBV6-5,TRBD2,15,TRBJ2-1,NA,CASSYSRLASTEQFF,TGTGCCAGCAGTTACTCCCGACTAGCGTCTACTGAGCAGTTCTTC
TRBV3-1/TRBV3-2,TRBD2,17,TRBJ2-5,NA,CASSRRLAGGRQETQYF,TGTGCCAGCAGCCGAAGACTAGCGGGGGGGCGGCAGGAGACCCAGTACTTC
TRBV6-2/TRBV6-3,NA,17,TRBJ2-2,NA,CASSYSGHSSNTGELFF,TGTGCCAGCAGTTACTCGGGGCACTCATCCAACACCGGGGAGCTGTTTTTT
TRBV7-9,NA,15,TRBJ1-1,NA,CASRRGARENTEAFF,TGTGCCAGCAGGCGCGGGGCGCGGGAAAACACTGAAGCTTTCTTT
TRBV4-1,TRBD1,14,TRBJ1-4,NA,CASTDQGAREKLFF,TGCGCCAGCACAGACCAGGGGGCGCGAGAAAAACTGTTTTTT
TRBV28,NA,14,TRBJ2-3,NA,CASSPGDNRNTQYF,TGTGCCAGCAGCCCCGGGGACAACAGGAACACGCAGTATTTT
TRBV5-1,TRBD1,16,TRBJ2-4,NA,CASSSQGAGTKNIQYF,TGCGCCAGCAGCTCTCAGGGGGCCGGAACCAAAAACATTCAGTACTTC
TRBV30,NA,15,TRBJ2-7,NA,CAWSGDRGISYEQYF,TGTGCCTGGAGTGGGGATAGGGGCATTTCCTACGAGCAGTACTTC
TRBV7-9,TRBD1,12,TRBJ1-2,once,CASSSTGNGYTF,TGTGCCAGCAGCTCGACAGGGAACGGCTACACCTTC
TRBV2,NA,13,TRBJ1-2,NA,CASSEDRGYGYTF,TGTGCCAGCAGTGAAGATCGGGGCTATGGCTACACCTTC
TRBV2,NA,11,TRBJ2-7,NA,CASILSYEQYF,TGTGCCAGCATTCTTTCCTACGAGCAGTACTTC
TRBV24-1,NA,14,TRBJ2-1,NA,CATSEAGSYNEQFF,TGTGCCACCAGTGAGGCAGGATCCTACAATGAGCAGTTCTTC
TRBV11-3,NA,16,TRBJ2-2,NA,CASSLGGGPNTGELFF,TGTGCCAGCAGCTTAGGGGGGGGCCCCAACACCGGGGAGCTGTTTTTT
TRBV19,TRBD1,15,TRBJ1-4,NA,CASSSPTGRNEKLFF,TGTGCCAGTAGTAGCCCGACAGGGCGGAATGAAAAACTGTTTTTT
TRBV19,TRBD2,16,TRBJ2-5,NA,CASSIAWTSGQETQYF,TGTGCCAGTAGTATAGCGTGGACTAGCGGCCAAGAGACCCAGTACTTC
TRBV6-2/TRBV6-3,NA,16,TRBJ1-1,NA,CASSYSRGVGNTEAFF,TGTGCCAGCAGTTACTCAAGGGGTGTTGGAAACACTGAAGCTTTCTTT
TRBV6-5,NA,13,TRBJ1-1,once,CATAKTGSTEAFF,TGTGCCACCGCCAAAACAGGGAGCACTGAAGCTTTCTTT
TRBV27,NA,11,TRBJ2-7,NA,CASSSVYEQYF,TGTGCCAGCAGTTCGGTCTACGAGCAGTACTTC
TRBV5-4,NA,14,TRBJ1-1,NA,CASSLLGGNTEAFF,TGTGCCAGCAGCTTGCTGGGAGGAAACACTGAAGCTTTCTTT
TRBV2,TRBD2,21,TRBJ2-2,NA,CASNLAITTSGGARNTGELFF,TGTGCCAGCAACCTTGCCATCACAACTAGCGGGGGGGCCCGTAACACCGGGGAGCTGTTTTTT
TRBV7-2,TRBD2,15,TRBJ2-1,NA,CASSSGTSGYNEQFF,TGTGCCAGCAGCTCCGGGACTAGCGGGTACAATGAGCAGTTCTTC
TRBV9,NA,15,TRBJ1-5,NA,CASSVSSGDGQPQHF,TGTGCCAGCAGCGTCTCCTCGGGGGACGGTCAGCCCCAGCATTTT
TRBV7-6,NA,12,TRBJ1-6,NA,CASSFNNSPLHF,TGTGCCAGCAGCTTTAATAATTCACCCCTCCACTTT
TRBV7-2,NA,12,TRBJ1-3,NA,CASGLSGNTIYF,TGTGCCAGCGGGCTCTCTGGAAACACCATATATTTT
TRBV18,NA,17,TRBJ1-5,NA,CASSPAGARAGNQPQHF,TGTGCCAGCTCACCAGCGGGGGCGCGTGCAGGCAATCAGCCCCAGCATTTT
TRBV6-2/TRBV6-3,TRBD1,15,TRBJ1-2,NA,CASSYSHRGNYGYTF,TGTGCCAGCAGTTACTCGCACAGGGGGAACTATGGCTACACCTTC
TRBV14,NA,12,TRBJ1-2,NA,CASSRDPGGYTF,TGTGCCAGCAGCCGCGACCCGGGTGGCTACACCTTC
TRBV11-2,TRBD2,13,TRBJ2-5,NA,CASSLDLAGGLHF,TGTGCCAGCAGCTTAGACTTAGCGGGGGGTCTCCACTTC
TRBV9,NA,14,TRBJ1-2,few,CASSFSGTSNGYTF,TGTGCCAGCAGCTTCTCCGGGACTTCGAATGGCTACACCTTC
TRBV7-2,TRBD1,14,TRBJ2-1,NA,CASSKTRGTSEQFF,TGTGCCAGCAGTAAAACCAGGGGGACAAGTGAGCAGTTCTTC
TRBV19,TRBD1,16,TRBJ1-1,NA,CASTRGTGGTNTEAFF,TGTGCCAGTACCAGGGGGACAGGGGGGACGAACACTGAAGCTTTCTTT
TRBV18,NA,14,TRBJ2-2,NA,CASSPSSNTGELFF,TGTGCCAGCTCACCGTCCTCGAACACCGGGGAGCTGTTTTTT
TRBV27,NA,12,TRBJ1-2,NA,CASLTQGKGYTF,TGTGCCAGCCTTACACAGGGAAAAGGCTACACCTTC